The entry below describes one T cell receptor (beta chain). The source of the sample is a study of blood T cell repertoires in COVID-19. Measured with immunoSEQ multiplex PCR; TCRdb has only the in-frame clones, and not every one. The repertoire holds 150,000 to 200,000 clones, with 80% to 95% as singletons. The TCR originated in a middle-aged man with acute or convalescent COVID-19. Sample: peripheral blood.

For the CDR3, the DNA is TGTGCCAGCAGTGAGGACAGGGGAATAGATACGCAGTATTTT. It is translated as CASSEDRGIDTQYF. The chain uses TRBV2 and TRBJ2-3; 9 bases fit TRBD1. Germline trimming cut 3 bases from V and 5 bases from J; bases unmatched to any gene: 3. CDR3 length: 14 amino acids. Germline lookup yields CDR1 SNHLY and CDR2 FYNNEI.